A single sample gave rise to the 26 T cell receptor beta chains below, sequenced in a study of OX40 agonist ivuxolimab in advanced cancers. Preparation of the library involved the immunoSEQ multiplex PCR assay. The table comes from immuneACCESS by way of TCRdb, which keeps in-frame sequences with V and J called. Part of the clones is missing from these tables; in studies checked, under half for an unresolved V gene and the rest for unknown reasons. The sample table contains 100,000 to 110,000 clones; only one count was recorded for 89% of them. The ten largest make up roughly 0.15% of the sample. Sequencing was performed on CD4+ or CD8+ T cells sorted from blood, taken in a trial of the OX40 agonist ivuxolimab. The receptors here all came from an adult with an advanced solid tumor such as melanoma, head and neck, liver or kidney cancer.

This clone was counted only a few times. CDR3 DNA: TGTGCCAGCTCACCATACGAAGGAGAAAAACTGTTTTTT. Its translation is CASSPYEGEKLFF. The V call is TRBV18, the J call TRBJ1-4, with D unclear. V shed 2 bases and J shed 8 bases, with 9 bases lying between them. Per germline, CDR1 KGHSH and CDR2 LQKENI. The CDR3 totals 13 residues.

The J gene is TRBJ1-1, the V gene TRBV4-1; a possible D gene is TRBD1 (6 bases). V shed 6 bases and J shed 1 base, with 21 bases lying between them. Germline CDR1 and CDR2: MGHRA and YSYEKL. The CDR3 is made up of 17 amino acids. This chain's CDR3 is CASSPRPDSPWNTEAFF. The CDR3 region has the DNA TGCGCCAGCAGTCCCCGGCCGGACAGTCCCTGGAACACTGAAGCTTTCTTT.

The chain combines TRBV27 with TRBJ2-1; possibly TRBD2 for D (6 bases). V lost 5 bases and J 3 bases, leaving 8 bases between the germline ends. The CDR3 is made up of 13 amino acids. CDR1 and CDR2 (germline): MNHEY, SMNVEV (reference sequence). The CDR3 loop is CASSMGLYNEQFF. CDR3 bases: TGTGCCAGCAGTATGGGACTCTACAATGAGCAGTTCTTC.

This clone was seen a single time. The chain carries TRBV19 and TRBJ1-5, with D possibly TRBD1 on 5 matching bases. The CDR3 sequence is 15 residues long. V was shortened by 10 bases and J by 1 base, with 17 bases between the two germline ends. Looked up from germline, CDR1 is LNHDA and CDR2 is SQIVND (reference sequence). The CDR3 loop reads CATGGSGTSNQPQHF. The CDR3, as DNA: TGTGCCACAGGCGGCAGTGGGACGAGCAATCAGCCCCAGCATTTT.

The chain uses TRBV2 and TRBJ2-1; a weak D match, TRBD2 (5 bases). The V gene's germline CDR1 is SNHLY and CDR2 FYNNEI. V was shortened by 2 bases and J by 0 bases, with 14 bases between the two germline ends. This CDR3 has 17 residues. CDR3 DNA sequence: TGTGCCAGCAGTGAATTAGCGATCGTTTTCTCCTACAATGAGCAGTTCTTC. This gives the protein CASSELAIVFSYNEQFF.

The rearrangement uses TRBV5-4 and TRBJ1-1; 8 nucleotides match TRBD1. The V segment lost 4 bases and the J segment 7 bases; nucleotides outside the gene matches: 15. The CDR3 is made up of 16 amino acids. Germline V gene lookup returns CDR1 SGHNT and CDR2 YYREEE (reference sequence). DNA of the CDR3: TGTGCCAGCAGCCCCAGGGACAGGAACCCAATCCTTGAAGCTTTCTTT. This codes for CASSPRDRNPILEAFF.

The chain carries TRBV11-2 and TRBJ2-7; the D is unclear. The germline V gene encodes CDR1 SGHAT and CDR2 FQNNGV. CDR3 length: 11 amino acids. V was trimmed by 8 bases and J by 4 bases, leaving 9 bases between them. The CDR3: CASRNGYEQYF. The CDR3 coding sequence is TGTGCCAGCCGAAACGGTTACGAGCAGTACTTC.

J is TRBJ1-1 and V is TRBV6-6; D is perhaps TRBD1 (5 bases). Deletions cut 7 bases from V and 1 base from J, with 10 bases between. Germline V lookup: CDR1 MNHNY, CDR2 SVGAGI (reference sequence). The CDR3 loop spans 13 amino acids. The CDR3: CASKIRENTEAFF. CDR3 nucleotide sequence: TGTGCCAGCAAGATCAGGGAGAACACTGAAGCTTTCTTT.

The chain links TRBV18 to TRBJ1-5; 7 bases match TRBD1. Germline V lookup: CDR1 KGHSH, CDR2 LQKENI. The CDR3 sequence is 17 residues long. The V gene end was trimmed by 6 bases and the J gene end by 0 bases; junction bases not matched to a gene: 11. The CDR3 loop reads CASSSQGILDSNQPQHF. The CDR3, as DNA: TGTGCCAGCTCCTCACAGGGGATCCTAGATAGCAATCAGCCCCAGCATTTT.

The chain joins TRBV2 to TRBJ1-4; 8 bases are shared with TRBD1. CDR1 is SNHLY and CDR2 is FYNNEI in the germline V gene. This CDR3 region has 16 residues. The junction had 6 bases not matched to a gene; V was cut back by 1 base and J by 5 bases. The CDR3 reads CASSEGRQGRNEKLFF. In nucleotides, the CDR3 is TGTGCCAGCAGTGAAGGGAGACAGGGGAGGAATGAAAAACTGTTTTTT.

The chain carries TRBV6-1 and TRBJ2-7; 12 nucleotides agree with TRBD2. The CDR3 is 14 residues long. Looked up from germline, CDR1 is MNHNS and CDR2 is SASEGT. Germline trimming cut 4 bases from V and 5 bases from J; bases unmatched to any gene: 3. The CDR3: CASSASGRVHEQYF. CDR3 bases: TGTGCCAGCAGTGCTAGCGGGAGGGTCCACGAGCAGTACTTC.

The chain joins TRBV18 to TRBJ1-1; weak D call: TRBD1 (5 bases). CDR3 length: 15 amino acids. Germline V gene lookup returns CDR1 KGHSH and CDR2 LQKENI. The V end lost 3 bases, the J end lost 2 bases, and 13 bases lay between the germline ends. The CDR3 loop is CASSPAGPPNTEAFF. The CDR3 region has the DNA TGTGCCAGCTCACCCGCGGGACCGCCTAACACTGAAGCTTTCTTT. Full variable domain (rest looked up from reference TRBV18 and TRBJ1-1): NAGVMQNPRHLVRRRGQEARLRCSPMKGHSHVYWYRQLPEEGLKFMVYLQKENIIDESGMPKERFSAEFPKEGPSILRIQQVVRGDSAAYFCASSPAGPPNTEAFFGQGTRLTVV.

V usage is TRBV28 and J usage is TRBJ1-5; 7 nucleotides agree with TRBD1. Germline CDR1 is MDHEN and CDR2 is SYDVKM. The CDR3 totals 16 residues. J lost 0 bases, V lost 5 bases, and 7 bases had no gene match. In DNA form, the CDR3 reads TGTGCCAGCAGTGGGCAGGGGGTCGGTAGCAATCAGCCCCAGCATTTT. It is translated as CASSGQGVGSNQPQHF.

As DNA, the CDR3 is TGCAGCGCAAGGGGGAGGGAGGCTGGCTACACCTTC. Residues: CSARGREAGYTF. The chain joins TRBV29-1 to TRBJ1-2; TRBD1 might be the D (6 bases). The CDR3 contains 12 residues. V lost 7 bases, J lost 7 bases, and 16 bases lay in between. Germline-derived CDR1 and CDR2 are SQVTM and ANQGSEA.

This sequence joins TRBV29-1 and TRBJ2-3; 8 bases align to TRBD2. With 7 bases clipped from V and 4 bases from J, the junction kept 10 bases outside the gene matches. The length of the CDR3 is 14 residues. From germline, CDR1 is SQVTM and CDR2 ANQGSEA. The CDR3, as DNA: TGCAGCGCGACTGGCCGGGGGGGGTCAGATACGCAGTATTTT. Translation: CSATGRGGSDTQYF.

This sequence joins TRBV5-1 and TRBJ1-2; no firm D call. Germline CDR1 and CDR2: SGHRS and YFSETQ. There are 14 residues in the CDR3. V was clipped by 0 bases and J by 6 bases, with 12 bases between them. The DNA for the CDR3 is TGCGCCAGCAGCTTGGGAGGAGGGTTGGATGGCTACACCTTC. Protein sequence: CASSLGGGLDGYTF.

This chain connects TRBV5-6 to TRBJ1-2, with 7 bases lining up with TRBD1. CDR3 size: 13 residues. The V gene's germline CDR1 is SGHDT and CDR2 YYEEEE. Trimming at V came to 4 bases and at J to 4 bases, leaving 4 bases not matched to a gene. The CDR3 DNA is TGTGCCAGCAGCCTTGACAGGGTCTATGGCTACACCTTC. Protein product: CASSLDRVYGYTF.

This clone has only a few counts. V usage is TRBV7-2 and J usage is TRBJ2-3; D ambiguous. CDR3 size: 14 residues. The V gene's germline CDR1 is SGHTA and CDR2 FQGNSA. V was pared by 6 bases and J by 8 bases, with 18 bases between. The chain's CDR3 is CASSSPGLGRTQYF. CDR3 nucleotide sequence: TGTGCCAGCAGTTCGCCCGGCTTAGGTCGTACGCAGTATTTT.

This rearrangement joins TRBV6-1 to TRBJ1-5; D may be TRBD1 (5 bases). In germline, CDR1 is MNHNS, CDR2 SASEGT. V was pared by 2 bases and J by 3 bases, with 11 bases between. This CDR3 has 15 amino acids. As DNA, the CDR3 is TGTGCCAGCAGTGAATCCGGACACCACAATCAGCCCCAGCATTTT. It codes for CASSESGHHNQPQHF.

The V and J genes are TRBV27 and TRBJ1-3; a weak D match, TRBD1 (6 bases). The germline V and J ends were trimmed by 0 bases and 0 bases, with 9 bases remaining between them. In germline, CDR1 is MNHEY, CDR2 SMNVEV (reference sequence). The CDR3 covers 16 residues. The CDR3 DNA reads TGTGCCAGCAGTTTATCGTTGACAGGCTCTGGAAACACCATATATTTT. Protein product: CASSLSLTGSGNTIYF.

This clone came up once. The chain links TRBV10-3 to TRBJ1-5; D may be TRBD1 (6 bases). The V gene lost 10 bases and the J gene lost 4 bases, with 14 bases spanning the gap. CDR1 is ENHRY, CDR2 SYGVKD, per germline. The CDR3 is made up of 13 amino acids. DNA for the CDR3: TGTGCCACGAAGACAGGCAAAAATCAGCCCCAGCATTTT. This codes for CATKTGKNQPQHF.

The rearrangement uses TRBV5-1 and TRBJ2-1; 11 bases match TRBD2. The V gene end was trimmed by 4 bases and the J gene end by 2 bases; junction bases not matched to a gene: 2. From germline, CDR1 is SGHRS and CDR2 YFSETQ. This CDR3 region has 15 residues. The CDR3 protein is CASSRLAGTYNEQFF. Written as DNA, the CDR3 is TGCGCCAGCAGCCGACTAGCGGGAACCTACAATGAGCAGTTCTTC.

The genes are TRBV27 and TRBJ2-3; D possibly corresponds to TRBD1 (5 bases). The CDR3 has 14 residues. Trimming pared 6 bases from V and 4 bases from J, leaving 14 bases between. Germline V gives CDR1 MNHEY, CDR2 SMNVEV (reference sequence). The CDR3 reads CASRTAGLPDTQYF. In nucleotides, the CDR3 is TGTGCCAGCAGGACGGCAGGGCTGCCAGATACGCAGTATTTT.

V gene TRBV13 combines with J gene TRBJ2-3; perhaps TRBD2 as D (6 bases). Germline assignment: CDR1 PRHDT and CDR2 FYEKMQ (reference sequence). The CDR3 extends over 16 amino acids. V shed 5 bases and J shed 4 bases, with 19 bases lying between them. CDR3 protein: CASSGLGGHRADTQYF. In DNA, the CDR3 is TGTGCCAGCAGCGGGCTGGGAGGCCACCGGGCAGATACGCAGTATTTT.

The chain links TRBV5-4 to TRBJ2-1; 8 positions match TRBD2. Unmatched junction bases numbered 11, after V lost 4 bases and J lost 5 bases. Per the germline V gene, CDR1 is SGHNT and CDR2 is YYREEE (reference sequence). This CDR3 contains 16 residues. For the CDR3, the DNA is TGTGCCAGCAGCCCTGCCCCGCGGGGGGCCAACAATGAGCAGTTCTTC. This codes for CASSPAPRGANNEQFF. The full variable domain, rest sourced from reference TRBV5-4 and TRBJ2-1, is ETGVTQSPTHLIKTRGQQVTLRCSSQSGHNTVSWYQQALGQGPQFIFQYYREEENGRGNFPPRFSGLQFPNYSSELNVNALELDDSALYLCASSPAPRGANNEQFFGPGTRLTVL.

J is TRBJ1-2 and V is TRBV2, with D unclear. Germline CDR1 is SNHLY and CDR2 is FYNNEI. The V end lost 2 bases, the J end lost 8 bases, and 21 bases lay between the germline ends. CDR3 size: 16 residues. The CDR3 nucleotides read TGTGCCAGCAGTGAACAGCAGCGTGGGGTCCAGGAGGGCTACACCTTC. The encoded protein is CASSEQQRGVQEGYTF. Based on the CDR3 plus reference TRBV2 and TRBJ1-2, the full variable domain is EPEVTQTPSHQVTQMGQEVILRCVPISNHLYFYWYRQILGQKVEFLVSFYNNEISEKSEIFDDQFSVERPDGSNFTLKIRSTKLEDSAMYFCASSEQQRGVQEGYTFGSGTRLTVV.